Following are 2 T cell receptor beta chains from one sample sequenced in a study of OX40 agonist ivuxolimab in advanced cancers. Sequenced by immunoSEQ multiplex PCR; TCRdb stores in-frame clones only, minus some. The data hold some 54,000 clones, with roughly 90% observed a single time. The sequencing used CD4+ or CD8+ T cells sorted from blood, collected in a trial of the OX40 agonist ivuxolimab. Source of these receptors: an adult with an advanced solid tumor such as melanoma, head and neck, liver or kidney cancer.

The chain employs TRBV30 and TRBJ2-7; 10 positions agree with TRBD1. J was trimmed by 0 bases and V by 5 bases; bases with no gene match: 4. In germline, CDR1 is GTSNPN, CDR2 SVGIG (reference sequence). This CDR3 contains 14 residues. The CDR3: CAWGRQGASYEQYF. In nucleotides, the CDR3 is TGTGCCTGGGGGAGACAGGGGGCCTCCTACGAGCAGTACTTC.

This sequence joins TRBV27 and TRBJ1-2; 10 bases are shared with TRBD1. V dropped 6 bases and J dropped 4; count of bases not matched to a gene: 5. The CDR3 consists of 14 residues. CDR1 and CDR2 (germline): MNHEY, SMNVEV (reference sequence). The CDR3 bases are TGTGCCAGCAGGCGGGACAGGGGAGGCTATGGCTACACCTTC. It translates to CASRRDRGGYGYTF.